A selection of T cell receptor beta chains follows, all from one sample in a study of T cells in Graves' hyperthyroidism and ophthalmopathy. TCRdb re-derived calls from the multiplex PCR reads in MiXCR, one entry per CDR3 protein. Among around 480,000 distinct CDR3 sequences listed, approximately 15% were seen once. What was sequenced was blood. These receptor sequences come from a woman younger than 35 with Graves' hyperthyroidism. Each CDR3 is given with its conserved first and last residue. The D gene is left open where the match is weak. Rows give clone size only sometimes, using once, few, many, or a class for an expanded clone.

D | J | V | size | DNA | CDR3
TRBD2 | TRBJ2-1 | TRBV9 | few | TGTGCCAGCAGCGTAGCTGGGCTAGCGGGAGCCTACAATGAGCAGTTCTTC | CASSVAGLAGAYNEQFF
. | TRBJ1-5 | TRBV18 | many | TGTGCCAGCTCACCAGGGCGACAGGAGAATCAGCCCCAGCATTTT | CASSPGRQENQPQHF
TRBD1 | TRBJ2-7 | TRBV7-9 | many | TGTGCCAGCAGCTTACTCTCCCAGGGGGCCCACGAGCAGTACTTC | CASSLLSQGAHEQYF
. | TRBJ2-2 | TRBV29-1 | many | TGCAGCGTTTGGGGGCGGGGATCCTACACCGGGGAGCTGTTTTTT | CSVWGRGSYTGELFF
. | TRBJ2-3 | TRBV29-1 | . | TGCAGCGTTGGGAGGGGGGCAGATGCGCAGTATTTT | CSVGRGADAQYF
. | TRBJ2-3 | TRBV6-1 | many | TGTGCCAGCAGGAGGGACCCTAACCTCAGCACAGATACGCAGTATTTT | CASRRDPNLSTDTQYF
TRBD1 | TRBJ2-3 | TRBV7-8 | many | TGTGCCAGCAGCTTGACCCAGGGGGCGGTAGATACGCAGTATTTT | CASSLTQGAVDTQYF
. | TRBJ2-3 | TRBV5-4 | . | TGTGCCAGCAGCTCCGACAGTGGTACGCAGTATTTT | CASSSDSGTQYF
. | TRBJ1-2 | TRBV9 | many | TGTGCCAGCAGCGTAGGGGGCCAAAGCTATGGCTACACCTTC | CASSVGGQSYGYTF
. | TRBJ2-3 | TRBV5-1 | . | TGCGCCAGCAGCTTGGAAGGTCCCGCAGATACGCAGTATTTT | CASSLEGPADTQYF
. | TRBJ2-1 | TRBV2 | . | TGTGCCAGCTGGGGAGCCCCCTACAATGAGCAGTTCTTC | CASWGAPYNEQFF
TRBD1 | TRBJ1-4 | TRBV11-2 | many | TGTGCCAGCAGCTTAATGGGACAGCCTAATGAAAAACTGTTTTTT | CASSLMGQPNEKLFF
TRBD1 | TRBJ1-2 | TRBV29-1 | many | TGCAGCGTTGTGACAGGGATCGACTATGGCTACACCTTC | CSVVTGIDYGYTF
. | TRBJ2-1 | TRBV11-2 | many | TGTGCCAGCAGCTCAACAGGGTGGGGAGCAACGAGCTCCTACAATGAGCAGTTCTTC | CASSSTGWGATSSYNEQFF
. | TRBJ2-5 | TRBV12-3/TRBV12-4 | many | TGTGCCAGCAGACCCTTTAACACGAACCAAGAGACCCAGTACTTC | CASRPFNTNQETQYF
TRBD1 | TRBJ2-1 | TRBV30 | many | TGTGCCTGGACTACTACCGGGACAGGGTCCTACAATGAGCAGTTCTTC | CAWTTTGTGSYNEQFF
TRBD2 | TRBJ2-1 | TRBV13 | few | TGTGCCAGCAGCTTAGCGGATAAGGGACTAGCGGGACAGAATGAGCAGTTCTTC | CASSLADKGLAGQNEQFF
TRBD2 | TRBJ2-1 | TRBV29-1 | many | TGCAGCTTAGTTGGGCTAGCGGAGTACAATGAGCAGTTCTTC | CSLVGLAEYNEQFF
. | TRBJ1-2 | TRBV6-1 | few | TGTGCCAGCAGTGGCAGGACAGATGGCTACACCTTC | CASSGRTDGYTF
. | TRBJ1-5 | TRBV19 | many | TGTGCCAGTAGTCCAGGGAGAGATCAGCCCCAGCATTTT | CASSPGRDQPQHF
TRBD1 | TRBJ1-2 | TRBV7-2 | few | TGTGCCAGCAGCCCGCGGACAGGGGCTTACACCTTC | CASSPRTGAYTF
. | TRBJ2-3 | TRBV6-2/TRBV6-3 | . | TGTGCCAGCAGTTACGATGGAGCGCCTCATACGCAGTATTTT | CASSYDGAPHTQYF
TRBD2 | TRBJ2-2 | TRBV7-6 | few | TGTGCCAGCAGCGCTCGGGCGCGGGAGTTTGGCGGGGAGCTGTTTTTT | CASSARAREFGGELFF
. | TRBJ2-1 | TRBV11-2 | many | TGTGCCAGCAGCTTGATAGACGGGTACAATGAGCAGTTCTTC | CASSLIDGYNEQFF
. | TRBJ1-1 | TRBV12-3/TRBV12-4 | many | TGTGCCAGCAGTTTACTTGGGGTCCGTTGGGACACTGAAGCTTTCTTT | CASSLLGVRWDTEAFF
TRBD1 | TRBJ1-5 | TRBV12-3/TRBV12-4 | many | TGTGCCAGCAGGCAGGGGGATCAGCCCCAGCATTTT | CASRQGDQPQHF
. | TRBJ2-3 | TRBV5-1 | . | TGCGCCAGCAGCTTGGAGATTGTGGGTACCAGCACAGATACGCAGTATTTT | CASSLEIVGTSTDTQYF
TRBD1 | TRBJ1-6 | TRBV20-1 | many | TGCAGTGCTATGGACAGGGTGGAATCACCCCTCCACTTT | CSAMDRVESPLHF
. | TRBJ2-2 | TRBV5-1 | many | TGCGCCAGCAGGATTAAAGAAGGCGGGGAGCTGTTTTTT | CASRIKEGGELFF
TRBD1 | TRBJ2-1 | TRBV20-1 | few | TGCAGTGCTAGAGACCCCGGGACAGGCCCTTACAATGAGCAGTTCTTC | CSARDPGTGPYNEQFF
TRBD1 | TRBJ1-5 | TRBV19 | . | TGTGCCAGTACCCCGGGACAGGGTTTTCAGCCCCAGCATTTT | CASTPGQGFQPQHF
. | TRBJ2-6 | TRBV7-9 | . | TGTGCCAGCGGCCGGAGGGCCTCCTTCTCTGGGGCCAACGTCCTGACTTTC | CASGRRASFSGANVLTF
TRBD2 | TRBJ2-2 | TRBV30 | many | TGTGCCTGGGGTAGCGGGATGGTGATCGGGGAGCTGTTTTTT | CAWGSGMVIGELFF
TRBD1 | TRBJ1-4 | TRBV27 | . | TGTGCCAGCAGGCGGGACAGGGGTCTCAATGAAAAACTGTTTTTT | CASRRDRGLNEKLFF
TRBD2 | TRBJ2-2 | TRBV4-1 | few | TGCGCCAGCAGCCCAGGGGGACTAGCGTCGAACACCGGGGAGCTGTTTTTT | CASSPGGLASNTGELFF
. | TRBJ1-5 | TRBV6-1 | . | TGTGCCAGCAGCCCCGTGGCAGGGGATAATCAGCCCCAGCATTTT | CASSPVAGDNQPQHF
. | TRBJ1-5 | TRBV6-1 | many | TGTGCCAGCAGGAGGGTTCGCGGCAATCAGCCCCAGCATTTT | CASRRVRGNQPQHF
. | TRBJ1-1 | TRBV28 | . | TGTGCCAGTTTTTCGGCAGCACTAATTATGAACACTGAAGCTTTCTTT | CASFSAALIMNTEAFF
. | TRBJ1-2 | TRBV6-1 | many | TGTGCCAGCAGAAGGACAGATAAGACCTATGGCTACACCTTC | CASRRTDKTYGYTF
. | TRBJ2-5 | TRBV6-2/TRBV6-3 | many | TGTGCCAGCAGTTACATTGGCGAGCGCGGAGAGACCCAGTACTTC | CASSYIGERGETQYF
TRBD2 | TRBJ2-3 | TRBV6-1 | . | TGTGCCAGCAGTGAAGCGCGACTAGCGGGAGAGTGGGATACGCAGTATTTT | CASSEARLAGEWDTQYF
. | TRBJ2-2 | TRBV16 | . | TGTGCCAGCCAGGGTTTAGTGGGAAAAACCGGGGAGCTGTTTTTT | CASQGLVGKTGELFF
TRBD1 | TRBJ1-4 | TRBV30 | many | TGTGCCTGGAGTCCGGGACAGGGGGCTTCTGGTCTGTTTTTT | CAWSPGQGASGLFF
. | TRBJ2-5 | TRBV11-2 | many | TGTGCCAGCAGCAAACCCGGGGGCGAGACCCAGTACTTC | CASSKPGGETQYF
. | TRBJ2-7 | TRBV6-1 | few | TGTGCCAGCAGTCCCCGGGACGGAGGCTACGAGCAGTACTTC | CASSPRDGGYEQYF
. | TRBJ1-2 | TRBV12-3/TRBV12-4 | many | TGTGCCAGCAGTTTCGGGGGACTGACGAGATATGGCTACACCTTC | CASSFGGLTRYGYTF
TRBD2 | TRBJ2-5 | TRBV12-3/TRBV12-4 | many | TGTGCCAGCAGTTGGGGGACTAGCGGGAGCCTACAAGAGACCCAGTACTTC | CASSWGTSGSLQETQYF
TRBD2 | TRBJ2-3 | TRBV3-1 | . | TGTGCCAGCAGCCAACTAGCGGGCCCAGATACGCAGTATTTT | CASSQLAGPDTQYF
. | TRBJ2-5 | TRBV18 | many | TGTGCCAGCTCTTCCCCAGGCATCCAAGAGACCCAGTACTTC | CASSSPGIQETQYF
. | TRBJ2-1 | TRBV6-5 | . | TGTGCCAGCAGTTACGGTCTAAGCGGTACCTACAATGAGCAGTTCTTC | CASSYGLSGTYNEQFF
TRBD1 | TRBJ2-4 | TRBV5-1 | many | TGCGCCAGCAGTCTCCTCGACAGGGGGAGCAAAAACATTCAGTACTTC | CASSLLDRGSKNIQYF
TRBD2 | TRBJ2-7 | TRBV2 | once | TGTGCCAGCAGGGGGACTAGCGGAATCGTCTCCTACGAGCAGTACTTC | CASRGTSGIVSYEQYF
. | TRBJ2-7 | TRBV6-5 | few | TGTGCCAGCAGTTCAGGGAACTACGAGCAGTACTTC | CASSSGNYEQYF
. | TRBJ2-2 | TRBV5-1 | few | TGCGCCAGCAGCTTGGCACAGGGTTATTTGGACACCGGGGAGCTGTTTTTT | CASSLAQGYLDTGELFF
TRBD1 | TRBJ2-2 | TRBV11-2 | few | TGTGCCAGCAGCTTAAATCTCTCCACGAGACAGGGAAACACCGGGGAGCTGTTTTTT | CASSLNLSTRQGNTGELFF
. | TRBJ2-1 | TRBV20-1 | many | TGCAGTGCTAAATGGTTCTTAGCGGATTTTTCCTACAATGAGCAGTTCTTC | CSAKWFLADFSYNEQFF
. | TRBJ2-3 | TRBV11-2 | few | TGTGCCAGCAGCTTGGTATTGGGGGATACGCAGTATTTT | CASSLVLGDTQYF
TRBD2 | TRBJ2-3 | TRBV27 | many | TGTGCCAGCACGGGACTAGCGGACACTAGCACAGATACGCAGTATTTT | CASTGLADTSTDTQYF
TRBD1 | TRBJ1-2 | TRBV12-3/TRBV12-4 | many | TGTGCCAGCAGACTCCAGGGGGCGGATGGCTACACCTTC | CASRLQGADGYTF